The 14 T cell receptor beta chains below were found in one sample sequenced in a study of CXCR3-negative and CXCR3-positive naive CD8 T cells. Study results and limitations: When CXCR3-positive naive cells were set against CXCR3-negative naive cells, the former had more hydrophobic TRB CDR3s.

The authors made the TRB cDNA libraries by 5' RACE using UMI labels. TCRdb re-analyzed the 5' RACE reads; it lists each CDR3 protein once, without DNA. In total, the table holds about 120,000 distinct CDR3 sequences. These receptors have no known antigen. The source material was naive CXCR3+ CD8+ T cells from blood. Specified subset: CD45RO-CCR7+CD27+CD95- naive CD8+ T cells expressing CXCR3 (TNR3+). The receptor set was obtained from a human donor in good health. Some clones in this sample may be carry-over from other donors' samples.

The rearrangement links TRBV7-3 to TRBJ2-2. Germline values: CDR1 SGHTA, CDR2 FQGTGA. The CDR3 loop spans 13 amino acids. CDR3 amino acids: CASSFQSTGELFF.

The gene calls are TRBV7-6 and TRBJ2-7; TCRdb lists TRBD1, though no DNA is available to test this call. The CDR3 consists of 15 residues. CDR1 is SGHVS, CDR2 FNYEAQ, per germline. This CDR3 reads CASSSYRDREYEQYF.

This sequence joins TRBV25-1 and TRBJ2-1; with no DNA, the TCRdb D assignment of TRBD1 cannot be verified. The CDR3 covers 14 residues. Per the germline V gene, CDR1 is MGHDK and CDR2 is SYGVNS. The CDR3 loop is CATLGGRGGVEQFF.

This CDR3 is CSVEHSKGTSYEQYF. The chain joins TRBV29-1 to TRBJ2-7; TCRdb gives TRBD2 as the D gene, but with no DNA this cannot be confirmed. Germline V gene lookup returns CDR1 SQVTM and CDR2 ANQGSEA. The CDR3 covers 15 residues.

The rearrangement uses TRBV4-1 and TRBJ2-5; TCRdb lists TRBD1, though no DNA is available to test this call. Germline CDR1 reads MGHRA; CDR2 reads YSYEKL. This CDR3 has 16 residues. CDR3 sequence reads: CASSQGRDRYSETQYF.

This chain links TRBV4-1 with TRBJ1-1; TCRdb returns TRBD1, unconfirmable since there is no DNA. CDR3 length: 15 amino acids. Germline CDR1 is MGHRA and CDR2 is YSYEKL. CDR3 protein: CASSLGRTDYTEAFF.

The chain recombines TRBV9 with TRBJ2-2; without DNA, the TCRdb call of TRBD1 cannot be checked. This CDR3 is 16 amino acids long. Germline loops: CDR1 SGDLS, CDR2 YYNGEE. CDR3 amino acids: CASSPTGLANTGELFF.

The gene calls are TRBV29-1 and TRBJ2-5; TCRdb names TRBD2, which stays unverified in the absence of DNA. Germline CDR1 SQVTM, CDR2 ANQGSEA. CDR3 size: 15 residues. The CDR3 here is CSVKAPPKDQETQYF.

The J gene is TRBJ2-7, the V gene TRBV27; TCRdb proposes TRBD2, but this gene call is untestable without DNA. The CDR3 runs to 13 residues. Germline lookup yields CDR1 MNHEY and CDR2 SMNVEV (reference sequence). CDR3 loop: CASSPRASYEQYF.

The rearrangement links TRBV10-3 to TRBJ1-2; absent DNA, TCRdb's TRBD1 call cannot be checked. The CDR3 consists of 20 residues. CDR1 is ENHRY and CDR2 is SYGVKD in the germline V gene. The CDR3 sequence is CAISESAQQFSGGLGYGYTF.

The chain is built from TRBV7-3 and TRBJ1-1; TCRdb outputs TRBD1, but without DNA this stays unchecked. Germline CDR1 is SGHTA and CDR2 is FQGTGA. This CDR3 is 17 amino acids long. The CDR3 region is CASSYRDKVPLNTEAFF.

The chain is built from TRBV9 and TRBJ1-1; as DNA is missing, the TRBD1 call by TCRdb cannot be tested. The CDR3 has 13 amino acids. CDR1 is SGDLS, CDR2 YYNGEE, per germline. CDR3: CASSTPTVNEAFF.

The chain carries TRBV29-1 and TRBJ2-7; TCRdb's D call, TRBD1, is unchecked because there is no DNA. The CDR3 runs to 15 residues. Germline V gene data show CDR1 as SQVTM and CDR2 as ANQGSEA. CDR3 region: CSVEYSGPSAYEQYF.

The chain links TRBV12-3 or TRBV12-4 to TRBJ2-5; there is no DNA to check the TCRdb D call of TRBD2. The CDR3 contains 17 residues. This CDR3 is CASSSTSGRGYQETQYF.